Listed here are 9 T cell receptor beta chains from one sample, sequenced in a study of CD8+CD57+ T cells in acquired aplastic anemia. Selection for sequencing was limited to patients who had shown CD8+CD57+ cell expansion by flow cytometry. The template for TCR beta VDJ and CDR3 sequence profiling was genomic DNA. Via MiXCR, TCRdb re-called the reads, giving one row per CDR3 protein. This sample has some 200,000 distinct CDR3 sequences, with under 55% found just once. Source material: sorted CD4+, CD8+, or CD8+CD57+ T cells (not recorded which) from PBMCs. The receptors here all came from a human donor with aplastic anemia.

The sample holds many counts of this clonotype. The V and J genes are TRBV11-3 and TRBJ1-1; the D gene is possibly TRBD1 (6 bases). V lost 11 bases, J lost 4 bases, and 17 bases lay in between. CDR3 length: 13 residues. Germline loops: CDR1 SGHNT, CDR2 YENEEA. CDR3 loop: CAVQQGGGTEAFF. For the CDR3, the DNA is TGTGCCGTCCAACAGGGAGGCGGCACTGAAGCTTTCTTT. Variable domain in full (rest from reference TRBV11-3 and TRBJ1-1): EAGVVQSPRYKIIEKKQPVAFWCNPISGHNTLYWYLQNLGQGPELLIRYENEEAVDDSQLPKDRFSAERLKGVDSTLKIQPAELGDSAVYLCAVQQGGGTEAFFGQGTRLTVV.

The CDR3 DNA sequence: TGTGCCAGTAGTATAGAAAGGAACACTGAAGCTTTCTTT. Translation: CASSIERNTEAFF. This rearrangement joins TRBV19 to TRBJ1-1; no definite D call. This CDR3 has 13 residues. The V and J ends lost 0 bases and 1 base respectively, with 3 bases between them. CDR1 LNHDA and CDR2 SQIVND come from the germline V gene (reference sequence). The full variable domain, its missing parts supplied by reference TRBV19 and TRBJ1-1, is DGGITQSPKYLFRKEGQNVTLSCEQNLNHDAMYWYRQDPGQGLRLIYYSQIVNDFQKGDIAEGYSVSREKKESFPLTVTSAQKNPTAFYLCASSIERNTEAFFGQGTRLTVV.

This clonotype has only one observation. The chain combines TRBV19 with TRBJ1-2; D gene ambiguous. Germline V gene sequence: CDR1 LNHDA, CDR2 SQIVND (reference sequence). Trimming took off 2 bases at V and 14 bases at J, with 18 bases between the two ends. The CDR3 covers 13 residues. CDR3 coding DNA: TGTGCCAGTAGTATAAACCCGGGCGGAGAACAAACCTTC. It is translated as CASSINPGGEQTF.

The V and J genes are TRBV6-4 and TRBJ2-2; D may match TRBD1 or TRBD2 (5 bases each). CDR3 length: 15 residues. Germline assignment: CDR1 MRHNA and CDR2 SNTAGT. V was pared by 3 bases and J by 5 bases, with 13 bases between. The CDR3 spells CASSEGTGGTGELFF. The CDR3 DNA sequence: TGTGCCAGCAGTGAGGGAACAGGCGGGACCGGGGAGCTGTTTTTT.

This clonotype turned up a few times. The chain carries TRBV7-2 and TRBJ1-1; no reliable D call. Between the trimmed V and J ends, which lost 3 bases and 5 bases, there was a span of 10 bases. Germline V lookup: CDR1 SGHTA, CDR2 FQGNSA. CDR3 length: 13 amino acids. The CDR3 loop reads CASSFGGRTEAFF. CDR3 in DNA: TGTGCCAGCAGCTTCGGTGGGAGGACTGAAGCTTTCTTT.

The chain's CDR3 is CSARPLGRDAQPLHF. In DNA, the CDR3 is TGCAGTGCTAGACCTCTGGGGCGGGACGCGCAACCCCTCCACTTT. J is TRBJ1-6 and V is TRBV20-1; TRBD1 is a possible D gene (5 bases). This CDR3 has 15 residues. Trimming removed 2 bases at V and 12 bases at J, with 20 bases between. The germline CDR1 and CDR2 sequences are DFQATT and SNEGSKA (reference sequence).

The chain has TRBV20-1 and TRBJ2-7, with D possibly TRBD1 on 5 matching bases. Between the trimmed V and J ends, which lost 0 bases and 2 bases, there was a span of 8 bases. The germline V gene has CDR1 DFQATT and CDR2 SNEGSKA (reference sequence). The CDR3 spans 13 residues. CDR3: CSARDSGTYEQYF. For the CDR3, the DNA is TGCAGTGCTAGAGATTCAGGGACCTACGAGCAGTACTTC.

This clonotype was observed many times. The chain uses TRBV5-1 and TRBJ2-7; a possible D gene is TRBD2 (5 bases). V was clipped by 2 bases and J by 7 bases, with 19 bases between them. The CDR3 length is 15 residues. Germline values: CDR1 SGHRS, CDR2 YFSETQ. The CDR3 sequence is CASSFSRGPTEEQYF. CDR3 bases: TGCGCCAGCAGCTTCTCACGAGGGCCGACGGAAGAGCAGTACTTC.

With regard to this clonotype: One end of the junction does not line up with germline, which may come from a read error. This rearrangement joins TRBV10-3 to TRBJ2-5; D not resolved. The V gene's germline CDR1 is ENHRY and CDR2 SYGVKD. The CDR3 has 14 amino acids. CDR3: CASSSRQRQEAQYF. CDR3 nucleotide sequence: TGTGCCAGCAGCTCCCGACAAAGGCAAGAGGCCCAGTACTTC.